A single T cell receptor (beta chain) is shown here with its context. Sequenced by immunoSEQ multiplex PCR; TCRdb stores in-frame clones only, minus some. Here the sample spans under 100,000 clones, around 80% being singletons. This CDR3 contains 15 residues. Trimming removed 1 base from V and 5 bases from J, with 12 bases in between. CDR1 SGHNT and CDR2 YYREEE come from the germline V gene (reference sequence). Every single patient, without exception, relapsed after autologous stem cell transplantation, and brentuximab vedotin exposure varied. The data originate from a study of PD-1 blockade in classical Hodgkin lymphoma.

The sequencing here drew on peripheral blood mononuclear cells (PBMCs), taken at baseline. This clonotype was sampled from a human donor with classical Hodgkin lymphoma. The chain links TRBV5-4 to TRBJ2-2; D may be TRBD1 or TRBD2 (6 bases each). CDR3 sequence: CASSLIGGTTGELFF. CDR3 DNA: TGTGCCAGCAGCTTGATAGGGGGGACGACCGGGGAGCTGTTTTTT.